Listed here is a single TCR beta chain. The sample originates from a study of cytomegalovirus exposure and HLA in healthy donors. It was with 60 Vbeta and 13 Jbeta primers that the PCR ran. Libraries were prepared by immunoSEQ multiplex PCR; TCRdb keeps only in-frame clonotypes and omits some of them. The sample shows some 150,000 clones, 85% to 90% of them seen only once. The J segment lost 4 bases and the V segment lost 3 bases, leaving 4 bases of the junction unmatched. The CDR3 consists of 13 residues. Germline assignment: CDR1 SGHRS and CDR2 YFSETQ. The receptor was isolated from a woman aged 25 to 45 in good health and CMV-seronegative. The sample comprised PBMCs. The V gene is TRBV5-1, the J gene TRBJ2-7, with TRBD2 matching 7 bases. The CDR3 nucleotides are TGCGCCAGCAGCTGGGGGGGTGGGTACGAGCAGTACTTC. Protein sequence: CASSWGGGYEQYF.